Following are 25 T cell receptor beta chains from one sample sequenced in a study of blood T cell repertoires in COVID-19. TCRdb's table, derived via immunoSEQ multiplex PCR, lists solely in-frame clones and lacks some. The table lists some 120,000 clones, roughly 88% of them singletons. The specimen sequenced was peripheral blood. The receptors stem from a man over 45 with acute or convalescent COVID-19.

This clone was observed once. The rearrangement joins TRBV5-4 to TRBJ2-7; 9 nucleotides match TRBD1. The CDR3 totals 14 residues. Germline-derived CDR1 and CDR2 are SGHNT and YYREEE (reference sequence). Trimming cost V 1 base and J 5 bases; bases outside gene matches: 4. This CDR3 is CASSLPGQGNEQYF. The DNA for the CDR3 is TGTGCCAGCAGCTTGCCGGGACAGGGAAACGAGCAGTACTTC.

A single count supports this clone. The chain carries TRBV5-7 and TRBJ1-4; 7 positions agree with TRBD1. TRBV5-7 is assigned to the ORF class and has an uncertain function. V lost 9 bases and J lost 0; bases outside the gene matches: 14. The CDR3 is 17 residues long. The CDR3 nucleotides read TGTGCCACTATGGGCCCGGACAGGCGCACAACTAATGAAAAACTGTTTTTT. Residues: CATMGPDRRTTNEKLFF.

V usage is TRBV19 and J usage is TRBJ2-1; D perhaps matches TRBD2 (5 bases). The length of the CDR3 is 13 residues. Germline CDR1 LNHDA, CDR2 SQIVND (reference sequence). The germline V and J ends were trimmed by 11 bases and 2 bases, with 13 bases remaining between them. Written as DNA, the CDR3 is TGTGCCGGAGGAGGCCTTACCTACAATGAGCAGTTCTTC. Protein sequence: CAGGGLTYNEQFF.

Only one count was recorded for this clone. The V call is TRBV9, the J call TRBJ2-3, with 11 bases fitting TRBD2. V trimming: 0 bases; J trimming: 5 bases; junction bases outside the gene matches: 2. The CDR3 sequence is 15 residues long. CDR1 is SGDLS and CDR2 is YYNGEE in the germline V gene. The CDR3 region has the DNA TGTGCCAGCAGCGTAGAAGGGACTAGCGGAGATACGCAGTATTTT. Protein product: CASSVEGTSGDTQYF.

The V gene is TRBV18, the J gene TRBJ2-7; no firm D call. The germline CDR1 and CDR2 sequences are KGHSH and LQKENI. V lost 3 bases and J 1 base, leaving 7 bases between the germline ends. The CDR3 runs to 13 residues. The CDR3 DNA is TGTGCCAGCTCACCTACAGAGTCCTACGAGCAGTACTTC. Translation: CASSPTESYEQYF.

The J gene is TRBJ1-5, the V gene TRBV2; D gene uncertain. Trimming cost V 2 bases and J 6 bases, with 11 bases left between them. This CDR3 comprises 14 residues. Germline assignment: CDR1 SNHLY and CDR2 FYNNEI. The CDR3 spells CASSENGGSQPQHF. For the CDR3, the DNA is TGTGCCAGCAGTGAAAACGGCGGCTCTCAGCCCCAGCATTTT. Full variable domain (outside the CDR3, taken from reference TRBV2 and TRBJ1-5): EPEVTQTPSHQVTQMGQEVILRCVPISNHLYFYWYRQILGQKVEFLVSFYNNEISEKSEIFDDQFSVERPDGSNFTLKIRSTKLEDSAMYFCASSENGGSQPQHFGDGTRLSIL.

The chain employs TRBV10-3 and TRBJ2-2; TRBD2 matches 7 bases. Unmatched junction bases numbered 18, after V lost 8 bases and J lost 6 bases. This CDR3 contains 17 residues. CDR1 is ENHRY and CDR2 is SYGVKD in the germline V gene. This CDR3 reads CAIGPSPGLRGAGELFF. The DNA of the CDR3 is TGTGCCATCGGCCCCTCTCCCGGACTACGGGGGGCCGGGGAGCTGTTTTTT.

The chain links TRBV27 to TRBJ2-1; 7 bases are a match to TRBD2. Germline V gene data show CDR1 as MNHEY and CDR2 as SMNVEV (reference sequence). The J segment lost 4 bases and the V segment lost 8 bases, leaving 8 bases of the junction unmatched. This CDR3 has 14 residues. The CDR3 sequence: CASRRGNRYNEQFF. The CDR3 DNA is TGTGCCAGCCGGCGGGGGAATAGGTACAATGAGCAGTTCTTC.

This chain joins TRBV5-1 and TRBJ2-3; 11 bases are shared with TRBD2. Germline CDR1 and CDR2: SGHRS and YFSETQ. The J segment lost 5 bases and the V segment lost 4 bases, leaving 6 bases of the junction unmatched. The CDR3 contains 15 residues. The DNA of the CDR3 is TGCGCCAGCAGCCCACTAGCGGGGGCGGGAGATACGCAGTATTTT. Translation: CASSPLAGAGDTQYF. Full variable domain (remainder filled in from reference TRBV5-1 and TRBJ2-3): KAGVTQTPRYLIKTRGQQVTLSCSPISGHRSVSWYQQTPGQGLQFLFEYFSETQRNKGNFPGRFSGRQFSNSRSEMNVSTLELGDSALYLCASSPLAGAGDTQYFGPGTRLTVL.

The table lists this clone with a count of one. V and J are TRBV7-9 and TRBJ2-3; TRBD2 agrees at 9 bases. Germline loops: CDR1 SEHNR, CDR2 FQNEAQ (reference sequence). There are 16 residues in the CDR3. The V and J ends lost 2 bases and 8 bases, in that order; junction bases with no gene match: 11. The CDR3 protein is CASSLMDSGSIRTQYF. CDR3 nucleotides: TGTGCCAGCAGCTTAATGGATAGCGGGAGCATCCGTACGCAGTATTTT.

The V and J genes are TRBV10-1 and TRBJ2-7, with 10 bases lining up with TRBD2. The CDR3 spans 15 residues. V was pared by 7 bases and J by 0 bases, with 6 bases of the junction left unmatched. CDR1 WNHNN and CDR2 SYGVQD come from the germline V gene (reference sequence). CDR3 nucleotide sequence: TGCGCCAGCACTCCACTAGCGGGGCCCTCCTACGAGCAGTACTTC. Translating gives CASTPLAGPSYEQYF.

This clone appeared once. The rearrangement joins TRBV2 to TRBJ2-3; D remains ambiguous. Per germline, CDR1 SNHLY and CDR2 FYNNEI. The V and J ends lost 7 bases and 6 bases respectively, with 17 bases between them. The length of the CDR3 is 14 residues. CDR3 in amino acids: CASKSERSWDTQYF. The DNA of the CDR3 is TGTGCCAGCAAGTCGGAGAGGTCCTGGGATACGCAGTATTTT.

The chain uses TRBV6-6 and TRBJ2-1, with 8 bases fitting TRBD2. CDR1 is MNHNY, CDR2 SVGAGI, per germline (reference sequence). The CDR3 runs to 16 residues. V was pared by 2 bases and J by 2 bases, with 5 bases of the junction left unmatched. CDR3 DNA sequence: TGTGCCAGCAGTTACCTTGGACTAGCTCCCTACAATGAGCAGTTCTTC. The encoded protein is CASSYLGLAPYNEQFF.

This rearrangement joins TRBV4-2 to TRBJ1-1; no clear D. Trimming pared 3 bases from V and 1 base from J, leaving 9 bases between. This CDR3 has 14 amino acids. CDR1 and CDR2 (germline): LGHNA, YNFKEQ. The CDR3 reads CASSHPTENTEAFF. The CDR3 nucleotides read TGTGCCAGCAGCCACCCGACTGAGAACACTGAAGCTTTCTTT.

The chain couples TRBV7-7 to TRBJ2-5; a possible D gene is TRBD2 (5 bases). Germline V CDR1 and CDR2: SSHAT, FNYEAQ (reference sequence). Trimming removed 4 bases at V and 4 bases at J, with 13 bases between. The CDR3 has 14 residues. The CDR3 loop reads CASSSLRAGETQYF. CDR3 coding DNA: TGTGCCAGCAGCTCACTTCGCGCGGGAGAGACCCAGTACTTC.

The chain uses TRBV30 and TRBJ2-1, with D possibly matching TRBD1 (5 bases). Trimming took 4 bases from V and 3 from J, leaving 7 bases between them. The germline gives CDR1 GTSNPN, CDR2 SVGIG (reference sequence). CDR3 size: 12 residues. CDR3 protein: CAWTGNYNEQFF. The CDR3 nucleotides read TGTGCCTGGACAGGGAACTACAATGAGCAGTTCTTC.

V gene TRBV14 combines with J gene TRBJ2-5; 7 bases agree with TRBD1. J was trimmed by 6 bases and V by 10 bases; bases with no gene match: 11. CDR1 SGHDN and CDR2 FVKESK come from the germline V gene. The CDR3 runs 13 residues. The CDR3 spells CATREGGEKTQYF. CDR3 DNA sequence: TGTGCCACCAGGGAAGGGGGCGAAAAGACCCAGTACTTC.

The chain has TRBV29-1 and TRBJ1-3; 12 nucleotides align to TRBD1. Germline CDR1 is SQVTM and CDR2 is ANQGSEA. V trimming: 6 bases; J trimming: 2 bases; junction bases outside the gene matches: 8. CDR3 size: 16 residues. The DNA of the CDR3 is TGCAGCGTAACCGGGACAGGGGGCGATCCTGGAAACACCATATATTTT. It is translated as CSVTGTGGDPGNTIYF.

This clone was seen a few times. This chain joins TRBV7-9 and TRBJ2-7; D call uncertain. This CDR3 is 12 amino acids long. The V gene lost 5 bases and the J gene lost 5 bases, with 10 bases spanning the gap. Per the germline V gene, CDR1 is SEHNR and CDR2 is FQNEAQ (reference sequence). This CDR3 is CASSLLRDEQYF. The CDR3 bases are TGTGCCAGCAGCCTGCTCCGAGACGAGCAGTACTTC.

The chain uses TRBV12-5 and TRBJ1-4, with 9 bases aligning to TRBD1. V was clipped by 0 bases and J by 2 bases; unmatched bases: 10. Looked up from germline, CDR1 is LGHNT and CDR2 is FRNRAP. The CDR3 is 19 amino acids. CDR3 DNA: TGTGCTAGTGGTTTGGTACAGGGGGCGAGTTATAGGACTAATGAAAAACTGTTTTTT. Its translation: CASGLVQGASYRTNEKLFF.

The chain recombines TRBV21-1 with TRBJ2-7; the D call in the table, TRBD2, was not verified against the DNA. TRBV21-1 is an annotated pseudogene. This CDR3 comprises 15 residues. The CDR3 sequence is CASSKVGLASYEQYF. For the CDR3, the DNA is TGTGCCAGCAGCAAAGTAGGACTAGCGTCCTACGAGCAGTACTTC.

CDR3 DNA: TGCGCCAGCAGCCCGAGAAGCGGCGGGAGGGGGGAGACCCAGTACTTC. As protein: CASSPRSGGRGETQYF. The chain combines TRBV4-3 with TRBJ2-5; 9 nucleotides agree with TRBD2. Germline CDR1 LGHNA, CDR2 YSLEER. After removal of 4 bases from V and 5 bases from J, the junction contained 11 bases not matched to a gene. There are 16 residues in the CDR3.

The rearrangement links TRBV6-5 to TRBJ2-7, with 8 bases fitting TRBD1. The germline V gene encodes CDR1 MNHEY and CDR2 SVGAGI. CDR3 length: 14 amino acids. V shed 4 bases, J shed 5 bases, and the junction held 7 bases outside the gene matches. The CDR3 here is CASSLDRVVNEQYF. The CDR3, as DNA: TGTGCCAGCAGTTTGGACAGGGTCGTTAACGAGCAGTACTTC.

J is TRBJ2-2 and V is TRBV6-1; tentatively, D is TRBD1 (6 bases). Trimming took off 2 bases at V and 6 bases at J, with 13 bases between the two ends. In germline, CDR1 is MNHNS, CDR2 SASEGT. The CDR3 has 15 residues. CDR3 in amino acids: CASSEHGGMAGELFF. CDR3 nucleotides: TGTGCCAGCAGTGAACATGGGGGCATGGCCGGGGAGCTGTTTTTT.

V usage is TRBV29-1 and J usage is TRBJ2-5; D might be TRBD1 (6 bases). This CDR3 has 14 amino acids. Germline loops: CDR1 SQVTM, CDR2 ANQGSEA. Trimming removed 0 bases from V and 1 base from J, with 9 bases in between. The CDR3 region is CSVEDGQSQETQYF. CDR3 bases: TGCAGCGTTGAAGATGGACAGTCCCAAGAGACCCAGTACTTC.